Described below is a single TCR beta chain sequence and its context. This entry is derived from a study of control samples from healthy donors and cancer patients. The table came from immunoSEQ multiplex PCR; TCRdb's copy has only in-frame clones and leaves some out. The sample lists 80,000 or so clones; less than 95% were seen once. What was sequenced was blood. This TCR came from a woman aged 40 to 55 in good health.

The CDR3 bases are TGTGCCAGCAGCCCCCAGAGCGGTGGCTACACCTTC. Protein product: CASSPQSGGYTF. The chain employs TRBV7-6 and TRBJ1-2, with unresolved D. With 5 bases removed from V and 7 bases from J, the gap between germline ends came to 11 bases. In germline, CDR1 is SGHVS, CDR2 FNYEAQ. The CDR3 totals 12 residues.